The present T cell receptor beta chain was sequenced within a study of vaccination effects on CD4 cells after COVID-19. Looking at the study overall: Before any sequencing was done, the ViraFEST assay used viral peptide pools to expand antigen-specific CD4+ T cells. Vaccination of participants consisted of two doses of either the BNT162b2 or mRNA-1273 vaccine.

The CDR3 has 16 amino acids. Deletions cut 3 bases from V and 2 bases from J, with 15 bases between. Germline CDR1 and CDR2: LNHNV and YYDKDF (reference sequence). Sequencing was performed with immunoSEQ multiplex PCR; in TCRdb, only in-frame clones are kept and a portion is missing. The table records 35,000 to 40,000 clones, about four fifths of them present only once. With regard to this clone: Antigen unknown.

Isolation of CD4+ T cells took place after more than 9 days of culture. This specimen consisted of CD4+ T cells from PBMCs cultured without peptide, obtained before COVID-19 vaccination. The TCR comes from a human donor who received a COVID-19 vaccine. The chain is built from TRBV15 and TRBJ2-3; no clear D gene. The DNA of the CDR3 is TGTGCCACCAGCAGGGGTCACGGCGGTGTCACAGATACGCAGTATTTT. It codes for CATSRGHGGVTDTQYF. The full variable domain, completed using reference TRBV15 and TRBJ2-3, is DAMVIQNPRYQVTQFGKPVTLSCSQTLNHNVMYWYQQKSSQAPKLLFHYYDKDFNNEADTPDNFQSRRPNTSFCFLDIRSPGLGDTAMYLCATSRGHGGVTDTQYFGPGTRLTVL.